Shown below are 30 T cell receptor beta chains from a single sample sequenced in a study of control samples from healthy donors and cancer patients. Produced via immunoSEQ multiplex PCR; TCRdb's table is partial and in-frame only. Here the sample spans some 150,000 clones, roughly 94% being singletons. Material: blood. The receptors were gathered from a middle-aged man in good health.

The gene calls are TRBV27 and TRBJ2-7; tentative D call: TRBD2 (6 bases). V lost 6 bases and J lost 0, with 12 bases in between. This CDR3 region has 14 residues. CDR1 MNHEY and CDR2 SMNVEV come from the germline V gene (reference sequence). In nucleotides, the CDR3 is TGTGCCAGCAGCCTCCTCGGGGGCTCCTACGAGCAGTACTTC. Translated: CASSLLGGSYEQYF.

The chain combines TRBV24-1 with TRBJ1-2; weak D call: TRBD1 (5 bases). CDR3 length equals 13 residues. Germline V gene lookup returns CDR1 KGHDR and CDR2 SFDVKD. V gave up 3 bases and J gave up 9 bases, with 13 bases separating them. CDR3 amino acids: CATSDRGEYRYTF. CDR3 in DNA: TGTGCCACCAGTGATCGGGGGGAGTATCGCTACACCTTC.

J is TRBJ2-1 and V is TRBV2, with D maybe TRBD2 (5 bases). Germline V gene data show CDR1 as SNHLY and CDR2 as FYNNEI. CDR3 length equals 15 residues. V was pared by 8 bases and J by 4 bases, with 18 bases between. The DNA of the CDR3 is TGTGCCAGCCGCTCCGGGGATAGTGGGTACAATGAGCAGTTCTTC. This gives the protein CASRSGDSGYNEQFF.

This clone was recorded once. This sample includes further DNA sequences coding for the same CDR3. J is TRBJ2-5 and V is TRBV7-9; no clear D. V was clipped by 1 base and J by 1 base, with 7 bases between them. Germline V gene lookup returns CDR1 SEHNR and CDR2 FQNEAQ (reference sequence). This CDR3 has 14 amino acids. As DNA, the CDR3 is TGTGCCAGCAGCTTAGGGGGTCTCCAAGAGACCCAGTACTTC. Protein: CASSLGGLQETQYF.

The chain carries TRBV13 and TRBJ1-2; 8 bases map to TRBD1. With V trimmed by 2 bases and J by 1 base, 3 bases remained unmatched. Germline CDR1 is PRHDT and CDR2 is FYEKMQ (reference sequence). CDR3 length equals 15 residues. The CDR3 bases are TGTGCCAGCAGCTTATTGACAGGGGATAACTATGGCTACACCTTC. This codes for CASSLLTGDNYGYTF.

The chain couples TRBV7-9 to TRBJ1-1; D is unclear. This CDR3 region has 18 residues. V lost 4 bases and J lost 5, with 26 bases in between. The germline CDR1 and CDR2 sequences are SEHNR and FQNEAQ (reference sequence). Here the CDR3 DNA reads TGTGCCAGCAGCTCTGCGTATAGGCTCGATGATTCGGAGACTGAAGCTTTCTTT. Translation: CASSSAYRLDDSETEAFF.

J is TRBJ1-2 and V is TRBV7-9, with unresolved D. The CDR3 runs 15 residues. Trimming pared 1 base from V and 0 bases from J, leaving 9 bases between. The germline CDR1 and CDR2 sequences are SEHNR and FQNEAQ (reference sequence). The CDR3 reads CASSLVGRTNYGYTF. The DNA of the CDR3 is TGTGCCAGCAGCTTAGTCGGGCGAACTAACTATGGCTACACCTTC.

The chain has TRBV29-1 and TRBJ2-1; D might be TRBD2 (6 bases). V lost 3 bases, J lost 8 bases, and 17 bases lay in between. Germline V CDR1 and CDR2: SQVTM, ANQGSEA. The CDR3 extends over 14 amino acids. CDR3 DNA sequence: TGCAGCGTTGATCTGTCGGGAGTGAAAGATGAGCAGTTCTTC. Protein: CSVDLSGVKDEQFF.

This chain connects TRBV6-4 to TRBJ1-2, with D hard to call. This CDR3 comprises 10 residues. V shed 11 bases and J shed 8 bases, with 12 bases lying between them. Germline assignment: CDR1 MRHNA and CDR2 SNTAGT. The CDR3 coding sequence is TGTGCCGGTTCACGTTTAGGCTACACCTTC. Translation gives CAGSRLGYTF.

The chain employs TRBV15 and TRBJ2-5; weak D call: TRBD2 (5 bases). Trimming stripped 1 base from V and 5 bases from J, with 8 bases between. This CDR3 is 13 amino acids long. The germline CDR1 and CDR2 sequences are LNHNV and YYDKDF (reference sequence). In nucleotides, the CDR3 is TGTGCCACCAGCAGAGGAGGGCGTGAGACCCAGTACTTC. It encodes CATSRGGRETQYF.

The CDR3 sequence: CASSLWDEAFF. The CDR3 DNA reads as TGTGCCAGCAGCTTGTGGGACGAAGCTTTCTTT. This sequence joins TRBV5-6 and TRBJ1-1; the D gene is possibly TRBD1 (5 bases). The germline V and J ends were trimmed by 1 base and 8 bases, with 6 bases remaining between them. The V gene's germline CDR1 is SGHDT and CDR2 YYEEEE. CDR3 length: 11 residues.

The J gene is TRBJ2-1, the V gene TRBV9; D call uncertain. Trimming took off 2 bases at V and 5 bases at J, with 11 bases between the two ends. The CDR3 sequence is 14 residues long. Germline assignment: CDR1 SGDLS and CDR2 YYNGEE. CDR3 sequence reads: CASSVPTNHNEQFF. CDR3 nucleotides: TGTGCCAGCAGCGTTCCCACAAACCACAATGAGCAGTTCTTC.

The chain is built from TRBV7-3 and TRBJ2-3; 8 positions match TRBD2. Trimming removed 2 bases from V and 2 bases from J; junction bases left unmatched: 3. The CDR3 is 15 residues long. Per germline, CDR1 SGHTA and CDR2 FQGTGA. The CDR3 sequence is CASSLAGGFTDTQYF. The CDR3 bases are TGTGCCAGCAGCTTAGCGGGGGGATTCACAGATACGCAGTATTTT.

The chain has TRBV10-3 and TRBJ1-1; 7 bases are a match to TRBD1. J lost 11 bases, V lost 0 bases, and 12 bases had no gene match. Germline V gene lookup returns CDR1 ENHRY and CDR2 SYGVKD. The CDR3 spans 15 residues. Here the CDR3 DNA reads TGTGCCATCAGTGAGTCGAATTGGAGGGGGCTAGGGGCTTTCTTT. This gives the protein CAISESNWRGLGAFF.

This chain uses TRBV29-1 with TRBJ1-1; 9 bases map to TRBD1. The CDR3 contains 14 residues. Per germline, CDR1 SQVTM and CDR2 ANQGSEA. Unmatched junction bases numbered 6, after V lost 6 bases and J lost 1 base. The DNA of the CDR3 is TGCAGCGTGGGGGGACAGGGTGGGAACACTGAAGCTTTCTTT. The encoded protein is CSVGGQGGNTEAFF.

CDR3 residues: CASTPGRLQPQHF. Here the CDR3 DNA reads TGTGCCAGCACGCCAGGCCGTCTTCAGCCCCAGCATTTT. The V call is TRBV28, the J call TRBJ1-5; D is unclear. Germline V gene sequence: CDR1 MDHEN, CDR2 SYDVKM. The CDR3 runs 13 residues. V shed 7 bases and J shed 6 bases, with 13 bases lying between them.

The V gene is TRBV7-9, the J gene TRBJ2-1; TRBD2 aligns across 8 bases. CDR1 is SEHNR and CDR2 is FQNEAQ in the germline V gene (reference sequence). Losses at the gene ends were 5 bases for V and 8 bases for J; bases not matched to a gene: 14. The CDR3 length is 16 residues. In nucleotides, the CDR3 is TGTGCCAGCAGCCCCGGTGTTGCGGGAGGTGTGGATGAGCAGTTCTTC. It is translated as CASSPGVAGGVDEQFF.

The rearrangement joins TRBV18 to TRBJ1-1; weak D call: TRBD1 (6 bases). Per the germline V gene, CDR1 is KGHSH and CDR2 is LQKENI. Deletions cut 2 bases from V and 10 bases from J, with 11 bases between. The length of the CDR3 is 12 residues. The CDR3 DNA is TGTGCCAGCTCACCAGGTGAGACAGGAGCTTTCTTT. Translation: CASSPGETGAFF.

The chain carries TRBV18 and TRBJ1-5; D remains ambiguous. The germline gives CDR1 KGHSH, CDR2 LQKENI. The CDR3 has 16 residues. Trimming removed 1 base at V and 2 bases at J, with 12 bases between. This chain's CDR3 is CASSPLGRSGNQPQHF. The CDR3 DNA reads TGTGCCAGCTCACCACTGGGCAGGTCGGGCAATCAGCCCCAGCATTTT.

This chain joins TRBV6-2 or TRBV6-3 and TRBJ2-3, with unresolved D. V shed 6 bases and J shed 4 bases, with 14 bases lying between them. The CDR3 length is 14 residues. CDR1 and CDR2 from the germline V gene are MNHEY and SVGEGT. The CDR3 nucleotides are TGTGCCAGCAGCCCCGGACGGACCGCAGATACGCAGTATTTT. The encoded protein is CASSPGRTADTQYF.

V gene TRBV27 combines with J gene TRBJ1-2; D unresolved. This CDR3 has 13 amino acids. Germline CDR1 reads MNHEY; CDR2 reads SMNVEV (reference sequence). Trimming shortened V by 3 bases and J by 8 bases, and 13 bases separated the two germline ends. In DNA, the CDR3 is TGTGCCAGCAGTTTTCGAGAGTCTCGGGGCTACACCTTC. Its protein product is CASSFRESRGYTF.

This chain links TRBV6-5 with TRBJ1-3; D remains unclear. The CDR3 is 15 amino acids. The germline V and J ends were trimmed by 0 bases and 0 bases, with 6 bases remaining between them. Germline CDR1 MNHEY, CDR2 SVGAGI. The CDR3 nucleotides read TGTGCCAGCAGTTACTCCACGGCCTCTGGAAACACCATATATTTT. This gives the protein CASSYSTASGNTIYF.

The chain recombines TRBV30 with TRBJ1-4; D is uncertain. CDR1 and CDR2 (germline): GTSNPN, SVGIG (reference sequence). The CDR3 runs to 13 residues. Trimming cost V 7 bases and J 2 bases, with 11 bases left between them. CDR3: CASTTHTNEKLFF. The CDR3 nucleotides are TGTGCCTCGACGACCCACACTAATGAAAAACTGTTTTTT.

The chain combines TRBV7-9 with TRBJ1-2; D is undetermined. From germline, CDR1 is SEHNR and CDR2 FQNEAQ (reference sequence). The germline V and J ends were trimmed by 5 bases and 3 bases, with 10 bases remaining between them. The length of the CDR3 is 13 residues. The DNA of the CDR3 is TGTGCCAGCAGCCGAGACGGGGACTATGGCTACACCTTC. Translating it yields CASSRDGDYGYTF.

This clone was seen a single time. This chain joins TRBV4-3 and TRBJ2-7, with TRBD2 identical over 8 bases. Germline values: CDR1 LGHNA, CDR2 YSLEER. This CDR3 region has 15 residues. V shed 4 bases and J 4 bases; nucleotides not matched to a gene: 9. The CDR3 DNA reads TGCGCCAGCAGCCGCACTCCGACTAGCGAATACGAGCAGTACTTC. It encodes CASSRTPTSEYEQYF.

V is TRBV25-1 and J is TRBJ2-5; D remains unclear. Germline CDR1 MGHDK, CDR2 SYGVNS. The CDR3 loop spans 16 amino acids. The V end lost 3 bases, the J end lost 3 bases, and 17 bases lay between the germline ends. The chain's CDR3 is CASSDRYRARKETQYF. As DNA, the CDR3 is TGTGCCAGCAGTGATCGTTATCGGGCCAGAAAAGAGACCCAGTACTTC. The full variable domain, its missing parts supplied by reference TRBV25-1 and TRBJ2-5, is EADIYQTPRYLVIGTGKKITLECSQTMGHDKMYWYQQDPGMELHLIHYSYGVNSTEKGDLSSESTVSRIRTEHFPLTLESARPSHTSQYLCASSDRYRARKETQYFGPGTRLLVL.

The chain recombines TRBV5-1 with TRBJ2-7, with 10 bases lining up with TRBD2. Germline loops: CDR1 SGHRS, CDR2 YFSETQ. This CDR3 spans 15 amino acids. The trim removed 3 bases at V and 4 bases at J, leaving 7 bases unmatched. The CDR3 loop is CASSSRLAGVYEQYF. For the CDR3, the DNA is TGCGCCAGCAGCTCGCGACTAGCGGGTGTGTACGAGCAGTACTTC.

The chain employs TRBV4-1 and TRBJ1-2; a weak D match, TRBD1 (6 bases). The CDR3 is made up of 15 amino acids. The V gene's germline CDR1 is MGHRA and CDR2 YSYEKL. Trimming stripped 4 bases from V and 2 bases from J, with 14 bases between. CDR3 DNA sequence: TGCGCCAGCAGCCGGAATCCGGACAGAAACTATGGCTACACCTTC. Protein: CASSRNPDRNYGYTF.

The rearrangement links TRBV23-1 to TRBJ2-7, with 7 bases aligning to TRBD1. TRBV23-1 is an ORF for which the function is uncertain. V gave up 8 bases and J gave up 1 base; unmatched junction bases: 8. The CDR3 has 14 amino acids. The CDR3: CASASSGGSYEQYF. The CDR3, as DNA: TGCGCCAGCGCGAGCTCAGGGGGATCCTACGAGCAGTACTTC.

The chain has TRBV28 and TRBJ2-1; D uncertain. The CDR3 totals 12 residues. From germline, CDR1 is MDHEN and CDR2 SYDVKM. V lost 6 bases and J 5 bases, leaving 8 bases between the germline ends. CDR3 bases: TGTGCCAGCAGAAACTTCAACAATGAGCAGTTCTTC. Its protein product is CASRNFNNEQFF.